The 10 T cell receptor beta chains presented below share a single source sample, sequenced in a study of T cell responses to AZD1222 COVID-19 vaccine. Sequencing was performed with immunoSEQ multiplex PCR; in TCRdb, only in-frame clones are kept and a portion is missing. The repertoire holds tens of thousands of clones, with approximately 90% as singletons. The sample consisted of peripheral blood, taken on day 0 of AZD1222 vaccination. These receptors were collected from an adult in good health.

The genes are TRBV5-1 and TRBJ1-2; D ambiguous. The V and J ends lost 4 bases and 2 bases respectively, with 12 bases between them. The germline gives CDR1 SGHRS, CDR2 YFSETQ. There are 14 residues in the CDR3. This chain's CDR3 is CASSPGPRNYGYTF. CDR3 DNA sequence: TGCGCCAGCAGCCCCGGACCGAGAAACTATGGCTACACCTTC.

The chain couples TRBV25-1 to TRBJ2-7, with D tentatively TRBD2 (5 bases). CDR1 is MGHDK and CDR2 is SYGVNS in the germline V gene. Deletions cut 8 bases from V and 6 bases from J, with 17 bases between. CDR3 length: 13 amino acids. CDR3 residues: CASEYSEEAEQYF. CDR3 coding DNA: TGTGCCAGCGAGTACTCCGAGGAGGCCGAGCAGTACTTC.

Only one count was recorded for this clone. V gene TRBV19 combines with J gene TRBJ1-5; tentative D call: TRBD1 (6 bases). The CDR3 runs 15 residues. Germline loops: CDR1 LNHDA, CDR2 SQIVND (reference sequence). V lost 4 bases and J lost 7, with 17 bases in between. The CDR3 region is CASSRSSGQGQPQHF. CDR3 DNA: TGTGCCAGTAGTAGGTCATCAGGGCAGGGGCAGCCCCAGCATTTT.

CDR3 nucleotide sequence: TGTGCCAGCAGCCTGATGGCGGGGAGCTCCTACGAGCAGTACTTC. Residues: CASSLMAGSSYEQYF. The chain uses TRBV7-8 and TRBJ2-7, with a tentative D call TRBD2 (6 bases). Germline CDR1 and CDR2: SGHVS and FQNEAQ. The CDR3 loop spans 15 amino acids. V lost 5 bases and J lost 0, with 14 bases in between.

V usage is TRBV4-3 and J usage is TRBJ2-2; TRBD2 matches at 7 bases. The CDR3 runs 17 residues. CDR1 LGHNA and CDR2 YSLEER come from the germline V gene. Germline trimming cut 1 base from V and 4 bases from J; bases unmatched to any gene: 9. The CDR3 DNA reads TGCGCCAGCAGCCAAGGGTTGGGAGGGCGAGGCACCGGGGAGCTGTTTTTT. It encodes CASSQGLGGRGTGELFF.

J is TRBJ1-1 and V is TRBV9; 9 bases are shared with TRBD1. Unmatched junction bases numbered 10, after V lost 0 bases and J lost 1 base. Germline loops: CDR1 SGDLS, CDR2 YYNGEE. The CDR3 runs to 18 residues. Here the CDR3 DNA reads TGTGCCAGCAGCGTAGGCGAAGACAGGGGGTCGGGGAACACTGAAGCTTTCTTT. This translates into CASSVGEDRGSGNTEAFF.

In DNA form, the CDR3 reads TGTGCCAGCAGAGGACGACAGGGGGTTGAGTACGAGCAGTACTTC. As protein: CASRGRQGVEYEQYF. The chain carries TRBV2 and TRBJ2-7; 9 bases align to TRBD1. This CDR3 region has 15 residues. CDR1 SNHLY and CDR2 FYNNEI come from the germline V gene. V gave up 6 bases and J gave up 4 bases; unmatched junction bases: 10. Full variable domain (remainder filled in from reference TRBV2 and TRBJ2-7): EPEVTQTPSHQVTQMGQEVILRCVPISNHLYFYWYRQILGQKVEFLVSFYNNEISEKSEIFDDQFSVERPDGSNFTLKIRSTKLEDSAMYFCASRGRQGVEYEQYFGPGTRLTVT.

This chain uses TRBV18 with TRBJ1-4; D remains ambiguous. Trimming shortened V by 2 bases and J by 8 bases, and 12 bases separated the two germline ends. This CDR3 is 14 amino acids long. Germline CDR1 KGHSH, CDR2 LQKENI. The CDR3 sequence is CASSPKGIREKLFF. CDR3 DNA: TGTGCCAGCTCACCAAAGGGAATTCGGGAAAAACTGTTTTTT.

The chain employs TRBV19 and TRBJ1-5; D might be TRBD1 (5 bases). V shed 4 bases and J shed 1 base, with 17 bases lying between them. The CDR3 totals 17 residues. Germline V gene sequence: CDR1 LNHDA, CDR2 SQIVND (reference sequence). CDR3 region: CASSTRQMSWSNQPQHF. CDR3 nucleotide sequence: TGTGCCAGTAGTACAAGACAGATGAGTTGGAGCAATCAGCCCCAGCATTTT.

This chain's CDR3 is CASRGQGLETQYF. The CDR3 DNA reads TGTGCCAGCAGAGGACAGGGTTTAGAGACCCAGTACTTC. V and J are TRBV25-1 and TRBJ2-5, with 8 bases identical to TRBD1. Germline assignment: CDR1 MGHDK and CDR2 SYGVNS. Trimming at V came to 6 bases and at J to 4 bases, leaving 4 bases not matched to a gene. The CDR3 consists of 13 residues.